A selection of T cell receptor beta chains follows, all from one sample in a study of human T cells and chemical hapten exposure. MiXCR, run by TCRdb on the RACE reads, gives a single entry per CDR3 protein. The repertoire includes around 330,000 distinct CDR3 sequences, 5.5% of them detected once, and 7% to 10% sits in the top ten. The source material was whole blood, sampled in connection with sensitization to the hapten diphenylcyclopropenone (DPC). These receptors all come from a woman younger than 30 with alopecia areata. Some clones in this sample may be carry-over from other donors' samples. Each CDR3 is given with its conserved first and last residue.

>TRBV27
CASSLGTGAPEQYF
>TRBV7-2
CASSTGTTYNEQFF
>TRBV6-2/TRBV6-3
CASRTPTVPNYGYTF
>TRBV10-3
CAISDGGDTQYF
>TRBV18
CASVRATGSYEQYF
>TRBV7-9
CASSLVPSNEQFF
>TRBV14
CASSPKRGHFYEQYF
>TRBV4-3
CASSLGTSGTDTQYF
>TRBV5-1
CAGTGFMESQPQHF
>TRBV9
CASSVVPGTPGELFF
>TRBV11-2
CASSPQGDGAEAFF
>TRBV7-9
CASSSDRGNQPQHF
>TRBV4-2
CASSQDLEGGVYNEQFF
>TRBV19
CASSRWNEQFF
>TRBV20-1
CSASPQGLRGYTF
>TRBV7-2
CASRILRQYYTEAFF
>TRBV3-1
CASSPNRGTRNEQFF
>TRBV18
CASSPYGNYRGQGYTF
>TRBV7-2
CASSLERTDNEQFF
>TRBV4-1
CASSLGLVEYNEQFF
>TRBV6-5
CASSSRQGRGYGYTF
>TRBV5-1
CASSLESSDTQYF
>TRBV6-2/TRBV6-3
CASSYSPTSTYEQYF
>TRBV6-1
CASSEEHLNTEAFF
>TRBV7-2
CASSLVSDTQYF
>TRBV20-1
CSAQTGAGQPQHF
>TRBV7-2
CASRRQGISGNTIYF
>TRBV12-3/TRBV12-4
CASSFFPSGQETQYF
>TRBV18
CASSPTGVDSYNEQFF
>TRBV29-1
CSVEDHSDEQYF
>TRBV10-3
CAIGRDGYYEQYF
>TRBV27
CASSRVSNQPQHF
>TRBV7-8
CASSLAGARDQPQHF
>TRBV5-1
CASRHTSGGADGEQFF
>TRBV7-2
CASSLELNQPQHF
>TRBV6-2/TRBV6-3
CASSFANTGELFF
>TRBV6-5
CASSPTPGGRTEAFF
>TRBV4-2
CASSQDLRVGELFF
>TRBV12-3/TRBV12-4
CASSLGSDMQYF
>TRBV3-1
CASSQVAGGLEKLFF
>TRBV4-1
CASSQGSNTIYF
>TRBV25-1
CASSGSERGSDTQYF
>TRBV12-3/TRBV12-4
CASSLDRGDTEAFF
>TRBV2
CASSETENIQYF
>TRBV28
CASTSGSYEQYF
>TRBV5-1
CASTRDNKETQYF
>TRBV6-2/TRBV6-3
CASSLGLQNIQYF
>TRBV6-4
CASSNGLAETGELFF